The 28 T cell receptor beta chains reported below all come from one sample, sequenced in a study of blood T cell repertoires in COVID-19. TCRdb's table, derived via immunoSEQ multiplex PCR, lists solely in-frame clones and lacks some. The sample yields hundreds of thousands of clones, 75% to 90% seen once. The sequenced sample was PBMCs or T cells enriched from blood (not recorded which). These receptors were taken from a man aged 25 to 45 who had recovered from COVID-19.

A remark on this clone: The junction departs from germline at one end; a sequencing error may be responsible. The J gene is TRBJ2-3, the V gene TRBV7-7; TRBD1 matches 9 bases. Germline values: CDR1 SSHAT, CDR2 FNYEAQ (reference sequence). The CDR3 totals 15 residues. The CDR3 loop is CASSSGTGHTDTQYF. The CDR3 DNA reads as TGTGCTAGCAGCTCCGGGACAGGGCACACAGATACGCAGTATTTT.

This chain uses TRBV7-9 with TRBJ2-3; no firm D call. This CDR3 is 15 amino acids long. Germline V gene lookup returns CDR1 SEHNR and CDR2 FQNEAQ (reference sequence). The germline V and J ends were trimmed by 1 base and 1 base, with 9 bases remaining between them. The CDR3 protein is CASSLGQLGTDTQYF. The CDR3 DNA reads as TGTGCCAGCAGCTTAGGGCAGCTAGGCACAGATACGCAGTATTTT. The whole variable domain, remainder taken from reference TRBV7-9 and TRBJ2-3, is DTGVSQNPRHKITKRGQNVTFRCDPISEHNRLYWYRQTLGQGPEFLTYFQNEAQLEKSRLLSDRFSAERPKGSFSTLEIQRTEQGDSAMYLCASSLGQLGTDTQYFGPGTRLTVL.

CDR3 DNA: TGTGCCAGCAGCCGGGGACAGGGGGCAGAATACGAGCAGTACTTC. Translation gives CASSRGQGAEYEQYF. The chain recombines TRBV27 with TRBJ2-7, with 12 positions matching TRBD1. V was clipped by 6 bases and J by 4 bases; unmatched bases: 7. The CDR3 consists of 15 residues. Germline CDR1 is MNHEY and CDR2 is SMNVEV (reference sequence).

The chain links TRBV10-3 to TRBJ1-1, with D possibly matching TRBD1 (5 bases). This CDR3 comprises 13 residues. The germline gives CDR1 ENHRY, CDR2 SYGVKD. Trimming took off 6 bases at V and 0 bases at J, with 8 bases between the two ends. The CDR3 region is CAIRGGLNTEAFF. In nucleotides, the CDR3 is TGTGCCATCAGGGGGGGATTGAACACTGAAGCTTTCTTT.

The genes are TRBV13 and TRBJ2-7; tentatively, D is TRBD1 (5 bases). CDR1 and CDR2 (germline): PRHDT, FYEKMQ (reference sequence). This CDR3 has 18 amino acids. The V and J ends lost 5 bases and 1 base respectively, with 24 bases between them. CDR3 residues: CASSPTVGAVPWSYEQYF. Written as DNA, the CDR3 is TGTGCCAGCAGCCCCACGGTAGGGGCGGTCCCTTGGTCCTACGAGCAGTACTTC.

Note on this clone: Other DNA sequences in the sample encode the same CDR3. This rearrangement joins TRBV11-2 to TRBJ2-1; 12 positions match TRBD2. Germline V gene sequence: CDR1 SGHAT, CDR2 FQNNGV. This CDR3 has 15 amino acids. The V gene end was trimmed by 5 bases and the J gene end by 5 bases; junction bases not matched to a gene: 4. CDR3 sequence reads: CASSPGLAGNNEQFF. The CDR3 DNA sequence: TGTGCCAGCAGCCCTGGACTAGCGGGAAACAATGAGCAGTTCTTC.

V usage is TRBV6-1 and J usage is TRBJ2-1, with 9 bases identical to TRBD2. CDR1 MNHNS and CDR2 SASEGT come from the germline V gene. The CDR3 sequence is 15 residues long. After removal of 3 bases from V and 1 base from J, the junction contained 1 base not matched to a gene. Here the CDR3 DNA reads TGTGCCAGCAGTGATAGCGGGAGTTCCTACAATGAGCAGTTCTTC. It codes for CASSDSGSSYNEQFF.

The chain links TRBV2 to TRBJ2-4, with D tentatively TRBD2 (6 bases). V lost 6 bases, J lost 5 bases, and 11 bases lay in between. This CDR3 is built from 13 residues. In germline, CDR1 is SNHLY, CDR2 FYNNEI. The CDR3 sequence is CASSSGGENIQYF. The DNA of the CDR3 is TGTGCCAGCAGCAGTGGCGGGGAAAACATTCAGTACTTC.

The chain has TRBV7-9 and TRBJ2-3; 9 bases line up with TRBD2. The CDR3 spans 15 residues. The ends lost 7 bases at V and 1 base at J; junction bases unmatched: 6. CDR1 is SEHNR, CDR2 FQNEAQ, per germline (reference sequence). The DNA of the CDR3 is TGTGCCAGCACCCTTAGCGGGGGACGCACAGATACGCAGTATTTT. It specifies CASTLSGGRTDTQYF.

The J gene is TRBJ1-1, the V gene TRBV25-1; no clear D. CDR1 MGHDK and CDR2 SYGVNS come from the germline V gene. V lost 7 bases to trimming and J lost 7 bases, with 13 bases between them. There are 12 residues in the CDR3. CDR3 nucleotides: TGTGCCAGCACGTCGATCGGGATTGAAGCTTTCTTT. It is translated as CASTSIGIEAFF. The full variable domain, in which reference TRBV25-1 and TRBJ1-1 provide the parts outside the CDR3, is EADIYQTPRYLVIGTGKKITLECSQTMGHDKMYWYQQDPGMELHLIHYSYGVNSTEKGDLSSESTVSRIRTEHFPLTLESARPSHTSQYLCASTSIGIEAFFGQGTRLTVV.

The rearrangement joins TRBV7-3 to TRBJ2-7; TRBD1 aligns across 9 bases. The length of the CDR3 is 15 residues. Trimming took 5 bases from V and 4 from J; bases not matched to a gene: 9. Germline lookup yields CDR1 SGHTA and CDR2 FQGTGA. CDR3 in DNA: TGTGCCAGCAGCAAACCAGGGACAGGGTGGTACGAGCAGTACTTC. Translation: CASSKPGTGWYEQYF.

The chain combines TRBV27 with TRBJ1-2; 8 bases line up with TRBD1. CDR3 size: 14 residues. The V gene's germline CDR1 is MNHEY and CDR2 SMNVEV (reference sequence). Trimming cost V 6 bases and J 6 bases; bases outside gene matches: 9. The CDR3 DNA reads TGTGCCAGCAGGGTAGGACAGGGAACCAATGGCTACACCTTC. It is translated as CASRVGQGTNGYTF.

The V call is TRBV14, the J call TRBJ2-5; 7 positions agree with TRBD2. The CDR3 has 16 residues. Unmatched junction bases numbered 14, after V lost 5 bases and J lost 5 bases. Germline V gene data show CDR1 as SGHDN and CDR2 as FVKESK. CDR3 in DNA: TGTGCCAGCAGCATTCGACTAGCCGACGACGTGGAGACCCAGTACTTC. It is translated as CASSIRLADDVETQYF.

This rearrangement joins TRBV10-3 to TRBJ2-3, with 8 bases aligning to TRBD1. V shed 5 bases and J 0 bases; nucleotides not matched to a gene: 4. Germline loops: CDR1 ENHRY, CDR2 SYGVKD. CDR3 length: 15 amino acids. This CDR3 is CAISYGQGSTDTQYF. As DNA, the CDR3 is TGTGCCATCAGTTACGGACAGGGAAGCACAGATACGCAGTATTTT.

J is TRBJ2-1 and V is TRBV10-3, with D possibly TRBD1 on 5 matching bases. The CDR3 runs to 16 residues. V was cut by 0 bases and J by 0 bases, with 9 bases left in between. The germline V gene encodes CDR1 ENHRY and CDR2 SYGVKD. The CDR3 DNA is TGTGCCATCAGTGAGTCGAGGACAAACTCCTACAATGAGCAGTTCTTC. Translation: CAISESRTNSYNEQFF.

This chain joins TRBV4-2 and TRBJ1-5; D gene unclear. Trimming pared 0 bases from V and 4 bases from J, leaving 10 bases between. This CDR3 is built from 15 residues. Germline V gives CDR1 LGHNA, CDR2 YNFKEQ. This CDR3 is CASSQDLVVNQPQHF. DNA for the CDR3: TGTGCCAGCAGCCAAGATCTAGTGGTGAATCAGCCCCAGCATTTT.

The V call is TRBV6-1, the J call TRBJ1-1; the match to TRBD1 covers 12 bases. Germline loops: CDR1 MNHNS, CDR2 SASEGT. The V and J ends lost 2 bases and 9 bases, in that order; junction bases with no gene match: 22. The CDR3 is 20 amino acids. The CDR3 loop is CASSEWDRGRVDLYRLKAFF. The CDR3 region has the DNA TGTGCCAGCAGTGAATGGGACAGGGGGCGTGTGGATCTCTACCGACTAAAAGCTTTCTTT.

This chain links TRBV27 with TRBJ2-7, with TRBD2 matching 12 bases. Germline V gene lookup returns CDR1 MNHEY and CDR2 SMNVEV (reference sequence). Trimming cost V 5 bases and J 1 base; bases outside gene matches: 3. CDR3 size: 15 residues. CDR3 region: CASSATSGGSYEQYF. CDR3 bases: TGTGCCAGCAGTGCGACTAGCGGGGGTTCCTACGAGCAGTACTTC.

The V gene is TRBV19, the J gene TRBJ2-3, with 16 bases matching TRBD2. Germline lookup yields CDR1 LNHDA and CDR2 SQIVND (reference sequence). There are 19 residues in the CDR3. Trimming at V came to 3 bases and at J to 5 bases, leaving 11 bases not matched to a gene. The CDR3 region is CASSIRPGTSGRAQDTQYF. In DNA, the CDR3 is TGTGCCAGTAGTATTCGCCCCGGGACTAGCGGGAGGGCCCAAGATACGCAGTATTTT.

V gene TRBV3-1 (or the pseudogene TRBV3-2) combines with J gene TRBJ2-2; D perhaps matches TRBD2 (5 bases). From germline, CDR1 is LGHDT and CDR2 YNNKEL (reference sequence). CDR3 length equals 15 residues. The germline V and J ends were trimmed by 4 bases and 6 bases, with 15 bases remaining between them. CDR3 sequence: CASSRGSQLSGELFF. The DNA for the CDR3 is TGTGCCAGCAGCCGTGGGAGCCAATTATCCGGGGAGCTGTTTTTT.

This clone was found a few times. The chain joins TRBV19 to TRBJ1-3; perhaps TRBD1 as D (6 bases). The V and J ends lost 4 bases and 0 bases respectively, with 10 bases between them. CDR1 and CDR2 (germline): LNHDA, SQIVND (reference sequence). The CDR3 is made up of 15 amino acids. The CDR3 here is CASSRQVPSGNTIYF. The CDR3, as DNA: TGTGCCAGTAGTAGACAGGTTCCCTCTGGAAACACCATATATTTT.

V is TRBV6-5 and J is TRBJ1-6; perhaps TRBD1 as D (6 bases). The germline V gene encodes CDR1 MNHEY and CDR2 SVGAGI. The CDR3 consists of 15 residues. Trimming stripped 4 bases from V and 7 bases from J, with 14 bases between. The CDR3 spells CASSWGQTGNSPLHF. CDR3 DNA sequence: TGTGCCAGCAGTTGGGGGCAGACGGGGAATTCACCCCTCCACTTT.

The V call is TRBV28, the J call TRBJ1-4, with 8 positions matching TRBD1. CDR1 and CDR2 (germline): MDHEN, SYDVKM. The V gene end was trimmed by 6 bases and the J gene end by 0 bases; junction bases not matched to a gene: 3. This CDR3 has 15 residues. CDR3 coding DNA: TGTGCCAGCAGGCGGGACAGGACAACTAATGAAAAACTGTTTTTT. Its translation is CASRRDRTTNEKLFF. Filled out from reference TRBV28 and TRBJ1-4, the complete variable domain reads DVKVTQSSRYLVKRTGEKVFLECVQDMDHENMFWYRQDPGLGLRLIYFSYDVKMKEKGDIPEGYSVSREKKERFSLILESASTNQTSMYLCASRRDRTTNEKLFFGSGTQLSVL.

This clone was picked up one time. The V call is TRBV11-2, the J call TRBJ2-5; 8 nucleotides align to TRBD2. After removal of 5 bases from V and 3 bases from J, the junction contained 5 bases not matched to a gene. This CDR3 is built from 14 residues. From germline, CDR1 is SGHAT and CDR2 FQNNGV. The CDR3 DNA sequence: TGTGCCAGCAGCAGAGCGGGAGTTAAAGAGACCCAGTACTTC. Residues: CASSRAGVKETQYF.

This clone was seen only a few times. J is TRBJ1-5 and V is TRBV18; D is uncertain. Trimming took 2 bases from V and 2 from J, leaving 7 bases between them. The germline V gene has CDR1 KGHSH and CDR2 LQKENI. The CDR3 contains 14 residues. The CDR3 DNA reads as TGTGCCAGCTCACCAGATCAGGGCAATCAGCCCCAGCATTTT. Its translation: CASSPDQGNQPQHF. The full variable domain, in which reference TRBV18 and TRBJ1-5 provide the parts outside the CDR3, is NAGVMQNPRHLVRRRGQEARLRCSPMKGHSHVYWYRQLPEEGLKFMVYLQKENIIDESGMPKERFSAEFPKEGPSILRIQQVVRGDSAAYFCASSPDQGNQPQHFGDGTRLSIL.

CDR3 nucleotide sequence: TGCAGCGTTGAACTGGCTTTGCGGGGCCTGGATACGCAGTATTTT. Amino acid sequence: CSVELALRGLDTQYF. The chain carries TRBV29-1 and TRBJ2-3, with D possibly being TRBD2 (6 bases). V lost 2 bases, J lost 6 bases, and 18 bases lay in between. Germline V CDR1 and CDR2: SQVTM, ANQGSEA. The CDR3 consists of 15 residues.

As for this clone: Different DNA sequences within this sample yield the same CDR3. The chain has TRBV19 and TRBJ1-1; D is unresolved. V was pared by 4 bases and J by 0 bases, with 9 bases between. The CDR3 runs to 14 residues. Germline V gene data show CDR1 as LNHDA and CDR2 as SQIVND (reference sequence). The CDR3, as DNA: TGTGCCAGTAGTACTCCGGGGATGAACACTGAAGCTTTCTTT. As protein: CASSTPGMNTEAFF.

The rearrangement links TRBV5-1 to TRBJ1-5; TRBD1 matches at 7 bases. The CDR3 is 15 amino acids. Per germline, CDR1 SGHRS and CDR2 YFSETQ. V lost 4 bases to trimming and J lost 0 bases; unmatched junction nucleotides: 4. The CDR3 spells CASSEGTVSNQPQHF. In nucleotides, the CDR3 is TGCGCCAGCAGCGAAGGGACAGTTAGCAATCAGCCCCAGCATTTT.